Here is one T cell receptor beta chain with its context. Its antigen is currently unknown. The data were obtained in a study of Ad26.COV2.S vaccination and SARS-CoV-2 variants. Overall study results and limits: Comparability of non-spike TCR breadth was observed across vaccine and placebo recipients. Substantial breadth was reportedly displayed by spike-specific CD8+ and CD4+ T cell responses after vaccination.

The CDR3 is made up of 19 amino acids. Germline V gene sequence: CDR1 GTSNPN, CDR2 SVGIG (reference sequence). The germline V and J ends were trimmed by 5 bases and 4 bases, with 29 bases remaining between them. Treatment described: over 15 received Ad26.COV2.S at low or high dose, single or two shots; about 5 received placebo; per-sample allocation not given. Repertoires come from day 63 after the first vaccine or placebo injection. Vaccine was an Ad26 vector expressing Wuhan-strain SARS-CoV-2 spike. TCRdb's copy holds only in-frame clones and misses some; the assay was immunoSEQ multiplex PCR. Of over 250,000 clones in the sample, approximately 89% were seen once.

The sequencing here drew on peripheral blood, taken in a trial of Ad26.COV2.S vaccine versus placebo. The rearrangement links TRBV30 to TRBJ1-4; D not resolved. The TCR sequence derives from a person between 18 and 59 years old who received the Ad26.COV2.S COVID-19 vaccine or a placebo. The CDR3 DNA reads as TGTGCCTGGTCCCGTTCGACGGGATTTCCCCCCACCTTTAATGAAAAACTGTTTTTT. Amino acid sequence: CAWSRSTGFPPTFNEKLFF. The complete variable domain, with remaining parts taken from reference TRBV30 and TRBJ1-4, reads SQTIHQWPATLVQPVGSPLSLECTVEGTSNPNLYWYRQAAGRGLQLLFYSVGIGQISSEVPQNLSASRPQDRQFILSSKKLLLSDSGFYLCAWSRSTGFPPTFNEKLFFGSGTQLSVL.